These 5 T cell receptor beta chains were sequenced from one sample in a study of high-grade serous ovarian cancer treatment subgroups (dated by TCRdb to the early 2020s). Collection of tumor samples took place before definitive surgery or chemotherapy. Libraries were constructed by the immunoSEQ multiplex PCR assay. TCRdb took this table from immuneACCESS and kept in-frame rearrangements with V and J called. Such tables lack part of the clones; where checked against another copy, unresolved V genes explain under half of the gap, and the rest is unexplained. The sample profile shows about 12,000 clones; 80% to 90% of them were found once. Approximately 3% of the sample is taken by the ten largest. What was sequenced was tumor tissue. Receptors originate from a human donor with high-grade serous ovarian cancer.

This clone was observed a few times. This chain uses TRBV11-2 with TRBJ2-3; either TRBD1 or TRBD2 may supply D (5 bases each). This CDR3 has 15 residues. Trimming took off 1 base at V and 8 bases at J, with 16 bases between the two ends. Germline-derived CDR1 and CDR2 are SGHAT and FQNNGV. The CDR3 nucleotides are TGTGCCAGCAGCTTAGGGCCCGGGCAGAGGGGTACGCAGTATTTT. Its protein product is CASSLGPGQRGTQYF.

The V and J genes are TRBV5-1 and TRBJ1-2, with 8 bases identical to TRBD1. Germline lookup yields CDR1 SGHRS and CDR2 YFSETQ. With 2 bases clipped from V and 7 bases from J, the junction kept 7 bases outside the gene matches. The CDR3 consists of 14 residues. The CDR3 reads CASSLQGGSGGYTF. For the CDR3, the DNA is TGCGCCAGCAGCTTACAGGGGGGGTCCGGTGGCTACACCTTC. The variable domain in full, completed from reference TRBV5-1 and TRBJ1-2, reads KAGVTQTPRYLIKTRGQQVTLSCSPISGHRSVSWYQQTPGQGLQFLFEYFSETQRNKGNFPGRFSGRQFSNSRSEMNVSTLELGDSALYLCASSLQGGSGGYTFGSGTRLTVV.

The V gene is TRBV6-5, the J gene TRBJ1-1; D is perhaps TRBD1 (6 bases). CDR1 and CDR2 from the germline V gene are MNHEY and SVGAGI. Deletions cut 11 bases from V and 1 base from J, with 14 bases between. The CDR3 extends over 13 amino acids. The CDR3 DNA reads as TGTGCCGTTAGGGGGTATAGGAACACTGAAGCTTTCTTT. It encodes CAVRGYRNTEAFF.

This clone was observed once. CDR3 in amino acids: CASSFGPVTGYTF. The CDR3 DNA sequence: TGTGCCAGCAGTTTTGGCCCGGTGACTGGCTACACCTTC. The chain joins TRBV6-5 to TRBJ1-2; unclear D gene. The CDR3 length is 13 residues. Deletions cut 4 bases from V and 7 bases from J, with 13 bases between. Germline V CDR1 and CDR2: MNHEY, SVGAGI.

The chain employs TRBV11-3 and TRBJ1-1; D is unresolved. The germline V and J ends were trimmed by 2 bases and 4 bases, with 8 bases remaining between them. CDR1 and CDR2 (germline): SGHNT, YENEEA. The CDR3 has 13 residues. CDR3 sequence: CASSLSQTTEAFF. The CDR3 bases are TGTGCCAGCAGCTTATCCCAAACCACTGAAGCTTTCTTT.